These T cell receptor beta chains were read from a single sample in a study of CD8+ T cells in alopecia areata. Sequenced by immunoSEQ multiplex PCR; TCRdb stores in-frame clones only, minus some. The sample yields 200,000 or so clones, roughly 60% seen once. The material sequenced was CD4+ T cells sorted from blood, taken at week 24, from a patient treated with tofacitinib. The origin of the receptors is a human donor with alopecia areata. CDR3s include the opening cysteine and the closing phenylalanine or tryptophan. D genes are given only for firm matches. The size field is filled for only some rows; it gives once, few, many or a size class.

>-|TRBV6-5|TRBJ1-1|-
CASSYHRQNTEAFF
TGTGCCAGCAGTTACCACCGCCAGAACACTGAAGCTTTCTTT
>-|TRBV29-1|TRBJ2-5|-
CSVALSPGPRTQYF
TGCAGCGTCGCATTAAGCCCCGGCCCGAGGACCCAGTACTTC
>-|TRBV30|TRBJ1-2|-
CAAEGRGYTF
TGTGCCGCGGAAGGTCGGGGCTACACCTTC
>-|TRBV7-9|TRBJ1-4|-
CASSYETAPINEKLFF
TGTGCCAGCAGCTATGAGACAGCACCTATTAATGAAAAACTGTTTTTT
>-|TRBV10-3|TRBJ2-3|-
CAISERRGRTDTQYF
TGTGCCATCAGTGAGCGTCGGGGACGCACAGATACGCAGTATTTT
>-|TRBV29-1|TRBJ2-3|-
CSVETAVSTDTQYF
TGCAGCGTTGAAACTGCGGTTAGCACAGATACGCAGTATTTT
>TRBD2|TRBV9|TRBJ2-7|-
CASSGGSGSSYEQYF
TGTGCCAGCAGCGGGGGTAGCGGGAGCTCCTACGAGCAGTACTTC
>-|TRBV28|TRBJ2-7|many
CASSRLRGARAYEQYF
TGTGCCAGCAGTCGCCTGCGGGGCGCGAGGGCGTACGAGCAGTACTTC
>TRBD2|TRBV10-3|TRBJ2-3|-
CAIRSGRGTDTQYF
TGTGCCATCAGGAGCGGGAGAGGTACAGATACGCAGTATTTT
>-|TRBV9|TRBJ1-2|-
CASSGLGAVNYGYTF
TGTGCCAGCAGCGGCCTCGGGGCAGTTAACTATGGCTACACCTTC
>TRBD1|TRBV7-2|TRBJ1-2|-
CASSPPGTGLYGYTF
TGTGCCAGCAGCCCACCCGGGACAGGACTCTATGGCTACACCTTC
>-|TRBV30|TRBJ2-7|-
CAWKSSSYEQYF
TGTGCCTGGAAGTCGAGCTCCTACGAGCAGTACTTC
>TRBD2|TRBV6-6|TRBJ2-4|-
CASRRGTGRAENIQYF
TGTGCCAGCAGACGGGGAACCGGGAGGGCGGAAAACATTCAGTACTTC
>TRBD2|TRBV30|TRBJ2-3|-
CAWSARGSGPDTQYF
TGTGCCTGGAGTGCTCGCGGGAGCGGGCCAGATACGCAGTATTTT